The present T cell receptor beta chain was sequenced within a study of OX40 agonist ivuxolimab in advanced cancers. Study-wide context: Ivuxolimab was an agonistic, fully human IgG2 monoclonal antibody directed against OX40 (CD134), a costimulatory receptor. Intravenous ivuxolimab was administered to patients every 2 weeks at six dose levels: 0.01, 0.1, 0.3, 1.5, 3 and 10 mg/kg. Peripheral TCRbeta sequencing was intended to test whether TCR sequence diversity was altered and clonal T-cell expansion was caused by ivuxolimab. Prior anti-PD-1, anti-PD-L1 or anti-CTLA-4 therapy was permitted, and about 40% of dose-escalation patients had received checkpoint inhibitors. Partial responses were achieved by three dose-escalation patients, of whom one had hepatocellular carcinoma and two had cutaneous melanoma. The paper describes the monotherapy dose-escalation part (N of about 52 patients) of the phase I trial of ivuxolimab. In the dose-escalation cohort, 82.7% of patients were male, and the mean age was approximately 60 years, with a range of about 20 to 79. Of the approximately 50 dose-escalation patients, hepatocellular carcinoma was present in roughly 19, melanoma in some 15, renal cell carcinoma in 9 and head and neck cancer in 9.

The trial excluded patients who had a history of autoimmune disease or who were on systemic immunosuppression. Peripheral blood for TCR sequencing was drawn from every dose cohort at baseline, at cycle 4 day 1 and at cycle 7 day 1. Samples came from an open-label, multicenter, first-in-human phase I dose-escalation trial of ivuxolimab. The trial enrolled adults with locally advanced or metastatic head and neck squamous cell, hepatocellular, melanoma or renal cell carcinoma. Before TCR sequencing, CD4+ T cells and CD8+ T cells from peripheral blood were sorted into separate populations. Genomic DNA was extracted from sorted cells for sequencing of the TCRbeta CDR3 region. The immunoSEQ Assay was used to sequence the TCRbeta CDR3 regions. TCRdb obtained this table from immuneACCESS and retained in-frame rearrangements with V and J assigned. These tables miss some clones; where compared with another copy, unresolved V genes account for less than half of the shortfall, and the remainder is unexplained. This sample gives approximately 83,000 clones in total; approximately 81% of them show up just once. The top ten hold approximately 4.6% of the sample.

This clone was picked up a small number of times. What antigen it recognizes has not been identified. Base-call qualities are not available, and no considerably larger clone is one nucleotide away. What the work shows at the level of the full study, not this receptor alone: The antigen specificity of the clonally expanded peripheral T cells was not determined. At doses of 0.1 to 3.0 mg/kg, clonal expansion of both CD4+ and CD8+ blood T cells was observed from baseline to week 6. In the 0.1-3.0 mg/kg groups, partial responders were among the patients with the lowest normalized peripheral clonal expansion, particularly in CD8+ T cells. After ivuxolimab, expanded clones were on average more numerous among CD8+ T cells than among CD4+ T cells. Low levels of normalized T-cell clonal expansion were also seen in some nonresponding patients.

Reading from cysteine to phenylalanine, the CDR3 counts 14 amino acids. CDR3 DNA only is kept here, 42 bases in frame from base 1. CDR1 is given as SNHLY and CDR2 as FYNNEI, both from the germline V gene. V gives up 1 base and J gives up 8 bases, and the segment between their germline ends measures 14 bases. This sequence uses TRBV2 and TRBJ1-2, with no reliable assignment of the D segment. The TCR comes from an adult with an advanced solid tumor such as melanoma, head and neck, liver or kidney cancer. This sample comprised CD4+ or CD8+ T cells sorted from blood, obtained in a trial of the OX40 agonist ivuxolimab. This receptor has the CDR3 CASSEEEFPEGYTF. The sequence in DNA is TGTGCCAGCAGTGAAGAGGAGTTTCCAGAGGGCTACACCTTC.